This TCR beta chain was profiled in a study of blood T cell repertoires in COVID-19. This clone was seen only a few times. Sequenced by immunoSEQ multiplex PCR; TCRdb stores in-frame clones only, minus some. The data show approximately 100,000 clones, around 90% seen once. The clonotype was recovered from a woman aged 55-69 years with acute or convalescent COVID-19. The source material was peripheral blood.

In DNA form, the CDR3 reads TGTGCCAGTAGTGCAGGGGTGTTAGATACGCAGTATTTT. Protein: CASSAGVLDTQYF. The chain carries TRBV19 and TRBJ2-3; D perhaps matches TRBD1 (6 bases). The CDR3 consists of 13 residues. V was cut by 5 bases and J by 5 bases, with 11 bases left in between. Germline V gives CDR1 LNHDA, CDR2 SQIVND (reference sequence). The full variable domain, in which reference TRBV19 and TRBJ2-3 provide the parts outside the CDR3, is DGGITQSPKYLFRKEGQNVTLSCEQNLNHDAMYWYRQDPGQGLRLIYYSQIVNDFQKGDIAEGYSVSREKKESFPLTVTSAQKNPTAFYLCASSAGVLDTQYFGPGTRLTVL.